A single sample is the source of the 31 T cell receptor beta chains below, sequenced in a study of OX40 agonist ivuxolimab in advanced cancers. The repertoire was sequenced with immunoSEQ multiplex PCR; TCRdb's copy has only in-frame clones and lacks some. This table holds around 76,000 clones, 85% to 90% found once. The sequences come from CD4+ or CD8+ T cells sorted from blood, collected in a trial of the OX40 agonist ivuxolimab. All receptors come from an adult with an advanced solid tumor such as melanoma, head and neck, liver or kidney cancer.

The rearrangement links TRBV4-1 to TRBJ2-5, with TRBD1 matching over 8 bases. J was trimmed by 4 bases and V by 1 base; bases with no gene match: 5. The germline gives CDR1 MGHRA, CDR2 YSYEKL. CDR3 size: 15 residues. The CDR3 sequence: CASSQAQGAIETQYF. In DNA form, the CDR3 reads TGCGCCAGCAGCCAAGCGCAGGGGGCTATAGAGACCCAGTACTTC.

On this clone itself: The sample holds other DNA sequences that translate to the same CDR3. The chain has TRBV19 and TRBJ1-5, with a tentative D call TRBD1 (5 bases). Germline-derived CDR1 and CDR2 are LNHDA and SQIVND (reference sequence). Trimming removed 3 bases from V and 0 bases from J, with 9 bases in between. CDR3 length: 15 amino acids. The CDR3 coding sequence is TGTGCCAGTAGTATTCTCGGGGGTAGCAATCAGCCCCAGCATTTT. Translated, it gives CASSILGGSNQPQHF.

The CDR3 spells CASTYQSGRGTDTQYF. The CDR3 bases are TGTGCCAGCACCTATCAGAGCGGGAGGGGCACAGATACGCAGTATTTT. The chain combines TRBV2 with TRBJ2-3; 10 bases map to TRBD2. V shed 7 bases and J 1 base; nucleotides not matched to a gene: 8. The CDR3 runs 16 residues. In germline, CDR1 is SNHLY, CDR2 FYNNEI.

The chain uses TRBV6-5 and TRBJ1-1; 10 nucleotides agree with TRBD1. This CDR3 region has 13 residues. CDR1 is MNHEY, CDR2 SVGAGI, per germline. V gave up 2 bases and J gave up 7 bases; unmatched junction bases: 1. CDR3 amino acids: CASSYGTGVEAFF. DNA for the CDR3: TGTGCCAGCAGTTACGGGACAGGGGTTGAAGCTTTCTTT.

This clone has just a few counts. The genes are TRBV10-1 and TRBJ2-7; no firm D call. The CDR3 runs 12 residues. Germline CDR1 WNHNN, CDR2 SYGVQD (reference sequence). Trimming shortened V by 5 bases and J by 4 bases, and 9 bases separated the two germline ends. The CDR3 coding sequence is TGCGCCAGCAGTTCGGACCGATACGAGCAGTACTTC. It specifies CASSSDRYEQYF.

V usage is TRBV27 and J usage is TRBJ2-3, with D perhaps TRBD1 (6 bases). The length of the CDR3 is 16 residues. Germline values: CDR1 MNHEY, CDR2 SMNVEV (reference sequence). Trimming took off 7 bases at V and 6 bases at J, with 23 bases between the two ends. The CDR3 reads CASTSLPPGARDTQYF. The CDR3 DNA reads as TGTGCCAGCACCTCTCTTCCACCAGGGGCGAGGGATACGCAGTATTTT.

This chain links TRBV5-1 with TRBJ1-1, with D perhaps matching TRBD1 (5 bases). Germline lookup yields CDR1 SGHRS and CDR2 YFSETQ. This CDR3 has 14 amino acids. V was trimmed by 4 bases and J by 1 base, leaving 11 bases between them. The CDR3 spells CASSRTPTNTEAFF. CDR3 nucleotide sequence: TGCGCCAGCAGCCGGACACCGACGAACACTGAAGCTTTCTTT.

Here the CDR3 reads CASSLSSAVTQYF. DNA for the CDR3: TGTGCCAGCAGCTTATCTAGCGCGGTTACGCAGTATTTT. V and J are TRBV7-3 and TRBJ2-3; maybe TRBD2 (6 bases). In germline, CDR1 is SGHTA, CDR2 FQGTGA. Trimming pared 2 bases from V and 8 bases from J, leaving 11 bases between. The CDR3 is made up of 13 amino acids.

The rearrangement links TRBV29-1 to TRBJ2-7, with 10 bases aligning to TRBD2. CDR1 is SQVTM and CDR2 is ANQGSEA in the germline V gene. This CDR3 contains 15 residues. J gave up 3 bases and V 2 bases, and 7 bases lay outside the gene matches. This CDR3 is CSVELAGVRDYEQYF. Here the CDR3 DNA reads TGCAGCGTTGAACTAGCGGGAGTAAGGGACTACGAGCAGTACTTC.

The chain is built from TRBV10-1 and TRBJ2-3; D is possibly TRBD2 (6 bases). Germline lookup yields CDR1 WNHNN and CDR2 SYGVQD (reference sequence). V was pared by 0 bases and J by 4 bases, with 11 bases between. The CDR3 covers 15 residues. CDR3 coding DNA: TGCGCCAGCAGTGAGTCTGGAGGGGCGGCAGATACGCAGTATTTT. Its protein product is CASSESGGAADTQYF.

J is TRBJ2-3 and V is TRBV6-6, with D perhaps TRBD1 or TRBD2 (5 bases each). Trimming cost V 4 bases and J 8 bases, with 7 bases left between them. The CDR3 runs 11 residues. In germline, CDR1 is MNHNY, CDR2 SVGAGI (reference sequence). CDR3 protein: CASSSGGTQYF. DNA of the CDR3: TGTGCCAGCAGTTCTGGGGGTACGCAGTATTTT.

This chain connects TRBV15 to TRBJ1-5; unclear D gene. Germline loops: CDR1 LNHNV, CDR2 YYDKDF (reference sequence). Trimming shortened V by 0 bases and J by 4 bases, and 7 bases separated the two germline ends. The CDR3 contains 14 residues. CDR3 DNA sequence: TGTGCCACCAGCAGAGATCCAAGGAATCAGCCCCAGCATTTT. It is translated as CATSRDPRNQPQHF.

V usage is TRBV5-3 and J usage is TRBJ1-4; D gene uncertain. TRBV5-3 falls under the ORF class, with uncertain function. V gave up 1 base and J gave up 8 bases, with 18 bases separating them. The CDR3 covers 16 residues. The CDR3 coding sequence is TGTGCCAGAAGCTTGAGGGTGGGTTCTCAACAGGAAAAACTGTTTTTT. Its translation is CARSLRVGSQQEKLFF.

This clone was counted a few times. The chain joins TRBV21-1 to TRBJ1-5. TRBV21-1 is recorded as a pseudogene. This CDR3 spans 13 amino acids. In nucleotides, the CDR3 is TGTGCCAGCAGCAAAAGAAGGGATCAGCCCCAGCATTTT. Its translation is CASSKRRDQPQHF.

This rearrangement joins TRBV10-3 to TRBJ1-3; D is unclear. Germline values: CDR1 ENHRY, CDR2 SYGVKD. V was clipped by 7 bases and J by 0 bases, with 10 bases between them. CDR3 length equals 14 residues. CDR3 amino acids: CAITQESSGNTIYF. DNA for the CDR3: TGTGCCATCACCCAGGAGAGCTCTGGAAACACCATATATTTT.

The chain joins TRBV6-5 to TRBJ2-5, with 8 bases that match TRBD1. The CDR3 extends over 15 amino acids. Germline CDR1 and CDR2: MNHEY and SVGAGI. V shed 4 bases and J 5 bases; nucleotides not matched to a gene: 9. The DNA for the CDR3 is TGTGCCAGCAGTTCTCCAGGGGGCGCGGAGGAGACCCAGTACTTC. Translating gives CASSSPGGAEETQYF.

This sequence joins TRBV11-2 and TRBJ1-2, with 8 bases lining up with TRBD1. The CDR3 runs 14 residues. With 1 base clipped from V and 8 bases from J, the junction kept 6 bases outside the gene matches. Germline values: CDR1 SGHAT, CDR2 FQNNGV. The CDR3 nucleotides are TGTGCCAGCAGCTTAGGGTGGACAGGGAAGGGCTACACCTTC. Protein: CASSLGWTGKGYTF.

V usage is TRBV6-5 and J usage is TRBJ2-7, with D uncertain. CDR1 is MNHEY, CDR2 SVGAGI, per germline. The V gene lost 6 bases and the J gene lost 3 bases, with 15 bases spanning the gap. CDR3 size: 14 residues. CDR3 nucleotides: TGTGCCAGCAGCCCCGTCCTTCAACTCTACGAGCAGTACTTC. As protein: CASSPVLQLYEQYF.

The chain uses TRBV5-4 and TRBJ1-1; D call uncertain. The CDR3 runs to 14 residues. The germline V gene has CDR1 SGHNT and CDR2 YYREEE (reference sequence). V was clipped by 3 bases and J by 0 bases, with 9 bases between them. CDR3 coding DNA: TGTGCCAGCAGCTCCACGGGTCTGAACACTGAAGCTTTCTTT. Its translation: CASSSTGLNTEAFF.

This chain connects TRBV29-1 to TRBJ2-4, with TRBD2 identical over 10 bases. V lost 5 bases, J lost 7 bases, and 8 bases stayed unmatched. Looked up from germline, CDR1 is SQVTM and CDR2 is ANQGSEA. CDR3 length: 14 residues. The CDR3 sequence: CSVLAGDPGNIQYF. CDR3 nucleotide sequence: TGCAGCGTTCTAGCGGGGGACCCCGGCAACATTCAGTACTTC.

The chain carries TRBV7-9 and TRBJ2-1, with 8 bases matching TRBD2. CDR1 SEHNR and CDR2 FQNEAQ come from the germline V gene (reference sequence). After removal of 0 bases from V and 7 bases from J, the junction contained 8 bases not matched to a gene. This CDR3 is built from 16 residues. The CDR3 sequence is CASSLARQRERNEQFF. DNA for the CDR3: TGTGCCAGCAGCTTAGCGCGCCAGCGGGAGAGGAATGAGCAGTTCTTC.

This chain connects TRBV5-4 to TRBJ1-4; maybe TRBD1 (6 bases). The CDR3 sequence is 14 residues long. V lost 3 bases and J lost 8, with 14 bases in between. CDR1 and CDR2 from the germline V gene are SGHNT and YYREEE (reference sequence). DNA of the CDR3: TGTGCCAGCAGCTCGAGCCTAGGGGGAGAAAAACTGTTTTTT. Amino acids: CASSSSLGGEKLFF.

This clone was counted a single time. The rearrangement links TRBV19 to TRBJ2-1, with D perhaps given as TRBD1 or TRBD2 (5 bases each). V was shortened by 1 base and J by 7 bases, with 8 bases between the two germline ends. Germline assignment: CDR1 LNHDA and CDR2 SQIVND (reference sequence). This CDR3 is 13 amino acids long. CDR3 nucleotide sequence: TGTGCCAGTAGTATAGCAGAGGGGAATGAGCAGTTCTTC. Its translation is CASSIAEGNEQFF.

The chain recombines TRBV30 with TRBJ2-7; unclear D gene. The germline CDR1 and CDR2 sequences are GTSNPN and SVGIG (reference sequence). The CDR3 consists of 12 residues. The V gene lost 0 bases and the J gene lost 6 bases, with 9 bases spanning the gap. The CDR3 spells CAWSVDVGEQYF. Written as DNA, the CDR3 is TGTGCCTGGAGTGTAGACGTCGGCGAGCAGTACTTC.

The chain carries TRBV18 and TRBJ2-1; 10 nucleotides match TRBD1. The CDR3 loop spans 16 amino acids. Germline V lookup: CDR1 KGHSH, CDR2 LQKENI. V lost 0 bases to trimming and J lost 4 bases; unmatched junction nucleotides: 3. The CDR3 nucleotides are TGTGCCAGCTCACCACCGACAGGGGGCTTGTACAATGAGCAGTTCTTC. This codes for CASSPPTGGLYNEQFF.

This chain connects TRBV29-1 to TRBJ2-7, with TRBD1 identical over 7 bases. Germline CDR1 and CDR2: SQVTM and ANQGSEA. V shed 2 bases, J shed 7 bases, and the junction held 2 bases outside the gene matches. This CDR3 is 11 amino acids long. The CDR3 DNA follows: TGCAGCGTTGAATTACAGGGGGAGCAGTACTTC. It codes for CSVELQGEQYF.

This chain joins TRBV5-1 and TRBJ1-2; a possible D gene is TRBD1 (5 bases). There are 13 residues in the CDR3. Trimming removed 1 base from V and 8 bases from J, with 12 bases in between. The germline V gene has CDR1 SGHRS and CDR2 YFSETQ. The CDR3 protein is CASSLPQEGGYTF. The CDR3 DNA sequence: TGCGCCAGCAGCTTGCCACAGGAAGGCGGCTACACCTTC.

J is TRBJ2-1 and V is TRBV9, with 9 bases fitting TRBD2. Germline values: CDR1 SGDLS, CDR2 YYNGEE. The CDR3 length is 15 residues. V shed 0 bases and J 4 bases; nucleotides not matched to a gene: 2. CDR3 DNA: TGTGCCAGCAGCGTAGGCCTAGCGGGGTACAATGAGCAGTTCTTC. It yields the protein CASSVGLAGYNEQFF.

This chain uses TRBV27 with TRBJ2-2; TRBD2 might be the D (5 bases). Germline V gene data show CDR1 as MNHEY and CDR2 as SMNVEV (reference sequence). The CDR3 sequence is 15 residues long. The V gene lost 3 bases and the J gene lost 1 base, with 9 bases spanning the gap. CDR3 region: CASSLYRENTGELFF. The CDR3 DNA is TGTGCCAGCAGTTTGTATCGGGAGAACACCGGGGAGCTGTTTTTT.

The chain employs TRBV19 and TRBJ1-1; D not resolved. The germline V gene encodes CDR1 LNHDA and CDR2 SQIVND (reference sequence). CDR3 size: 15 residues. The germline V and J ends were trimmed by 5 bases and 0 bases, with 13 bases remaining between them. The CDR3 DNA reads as TGTGCCAGTAGTCGAAAGGCGATTATGAACACTGAAGCTTTCTTT. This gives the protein CASSRKAIMNTEAFF.

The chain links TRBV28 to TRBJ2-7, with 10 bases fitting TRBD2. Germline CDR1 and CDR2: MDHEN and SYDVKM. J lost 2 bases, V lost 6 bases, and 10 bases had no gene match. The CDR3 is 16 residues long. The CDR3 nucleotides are TGTGCCAGCAGCGGCCAGGGGACTAGCGCCGCCTACGAGCAGTACTTC. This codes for CASSGQGTSAAYEQYF.